Below, 11 T cell receptor beta chains from the same sample are listed, as sequenced in a study of cytomegalovirus exposure and HLA in healthy donors. In the PCR, 60 Vbeta and 13 Jbeta primers were used. The data were produced by immunoSEQ multiplex PCR, yet TCRdb's version contains in-frame clones alone and is incomplete. The sample lists more than 70,000 clones; 70% to 80% were seen once. The source material was PBMCs. These receptors originate from a man aged 45-65 years in good health and CMV-seropositive.

The rearrangement links TRBV29-1 to TRBJ1-2, with 8 bases lining up with TRBD1. The J segment lost 5 bases and the V segment lost 3 bases, leaving 8 bases of the junction unmatched. CDR1 and CDR2 from the germline V gene are SQVTM and ANQGSEA. The CDR3 loop spans 14 amino acids. For the CDR3, the DNA is TGCAGCGTTGATGTTATTGGACAGGGATATGGCTACACCTTC. This codes for CSVDVIGQGYGYTF.

This rearrangement joins TRBV29-1 to TRBJ2-6; no clear D. The CDR3 extends over 14 amino acids. The germline V gene encodes CDR1 SQVTM and CDR2 ANQGSEA. Trimming took off 3 bases at V and 2 bases at J, with 8 bases between the two ends. The CDR3 DNA is TGCAGCGTTGACAGAGGCGCTGGGGCCAACGTCCTGACTTTC. As protein: CSVDRGAGANVLTF.

The genes are TRBV5-1 and TRBJ1-5, with D unresolved. Germline-derived CDR1 and CDR2 are SGHRS and YFSETQ. The length of the CDR3 is 16 residues. The V gene lost 0 bases and the J gene lost 6 bases, with 16 bases spanning the gap. CDR3 sequence reads: CASSLGSGIPGQPQHF. Here the CDR3 DNA reads TGCGCCAGCAGCTTGGGATCCGGGATCCCCGGTCAGCCCCAGCATTTT.

The chain is built from TRBV11-2 and TRBJ2-7; the D gene is possibly TRBD2 (6 bases). Trimming shortened V by 5 bases and J by 4 bases, and 18 bases separated the two germline ends. Germline lookup yields CDR1 SGHAT and CDR2 FQNNGV. This CDR3 contains 15 residues. The CDR3 loop is CASSRLGGRGYEQYF. As DNA, the CDR3 is TGTGCCAGCAGCCGCCTCGGAGGGAGAGGGTACGAGCAGTACTTC.

This clone was detected only a few times. The chain employs TRBV7-9 and TRBJ2-2; TRBD1 matches at 7 bases. CDR1 and CDR2 (germline): SEHNR, FQNEAQ (reference sequence). The J segment lost 1 base and the V segment lost 5 bases, leaving 10 bases of the junction unmatched. The CDR3 extends over 17 amino acids. CDR3 amino acids: CASSPPLRDRNTGELFF. CDR3 DNA sequence: TGTGCCAGCAGCCCACCTCTCAGGGACAGGAACACCGGGGAGCTGTTTTTT.

The J gene is TRBJ2-7, the V gene TRBV11-3; D ambiguous. The CDR3 length is 14 residues. Germline assignment: CDR1 SGHNT and CDR2 YENEEA. The V and J ends lost 2 bases and 0 bases respectively, with 8 bases between them. CDR3 nucleotide sequence: TGTGCCAGCAGCTTATTGCTATCCTCCTACGAGCAGTACTTC. Protein product: CASSLLLSSYEQYF.

The V and J genes are TRBV27 and TRBJ2-2, with D maybe TRBD1 (6 bases). Germline V gives CDR1 MNHEY, CDR2 SMNVEV (reference sequence). CDR3 size: 16 residues. V was shortened by 1 base and J by 4 bases, with 13 bases between the two germline ends. CDR3 DNA: TGTGCCAGCAGTTTATTGGGGCAGGGGACCACCGGGGAGCTGTTTTTT. This translates into CASSLLGQGTTGELFF.

The genes are TRBV11-2 and TRBJ2-5, with no clear D. The V gene lost 5 bases and the J gene lost 5 bases, with 12 bases spanning the gap. The CDR3 is 13 amino acids. From germline, CDR1 is SGHAT and CDR2 FQNNGV. CDR3 protein: CASSPPGAETQYF. For the CDR3, the DNA is TGTGCCAGCAGCCCCCCAGGCGCGGAGACCCAGTACTTC.

This rearrangement joins TRBV4-3 to TRBJ2-5, with D perhaps TRBD1 (6 bases). The J call may be incorrect, as the DNA end agrees better with TRBJ2-7. The CDR3 is 17 residues long. The germline V gene encodes CDR1 LGHNA and CDR2 YSLEER. DNA for the CDR3: TGCGCCAGCAGCCAAGATGATCGGACAGCCATCTCCTACGAGCAGTACTTC. Its protein is CASSQDDRTAISYEQYF.

A word on this clone: At one end, the junction sequence differs from germline, possibly due to a read error. The chain carries TRBV7-7 and TRBJ2-1; D call uncertain. CDR3 length equals 16 residues. Germline lookup yields CDR1 SSHAT and CDR2 FNYEAQ (reference sequence). CDR3 region: CASSLGSGFSYNEQFF. As DNA, the CDR3 is TGTGCTAGCAGCTTAGGCTCCGGGTTCTCCTACAATGAGCAGTTCTTC.

The gene calls are TRBV18 and TRBJ1-2, with D possibly being TRBD1 (5 bases). Germline CDR1 reads KGHSH; CDR2 reads LQKENI. V was shortened by 2 bases and J by 4 bases, with 14 bases between the two germline ends. The CDR3 has 15 residues. CDR3 amino acids: CASSPVGQDPYGYTF. The CDR3 nucleotides read TGTGCCAGCTCACCAGTCGGACAAGATCCCTATGGCTACACCTTC.